Listed below are T cell receptor beta chains from one sample, sequenced in a study of T cell responses to AZD1222 COVID-19 vaccine. Data came from immunoSEQ multiplex PCR; TCRdb stores just in-frame clones and leaves some out. The sample yields roughly 80,000 clones, 85% to 95% seen once. Here the sequenced sample was peripheral blood, taken on day 0 of MenACWY control vaccination. These receptor sequences come from an adult in good health. CDR3s include the opening cysteine and the closing phenylalanine or tryptophan. D genes are given only for firm matches. Size is omitted from some rows. Given values are once, few, many or a class for expanded clones.

j_gene,v_gene,abundance,len,d_gene,CDR3aa,CDR3nt
TRBJ2-7,TRBV5-4,NA,14,TRBD2,CASSREVGYREQYF,TGTGCCAGCAGCCGGGAGGTGGGTTATCGCGAGCAGTACTTC
TRBJ1-1,TRBV7-2,NA,14,NA,CASSLVGGNTEAFF,TGTGCCAGCAGTCTAGTAGGGGGGAACACTGAAGCTTTCTTT
TRBJ2-7,TRBV10-3,medium-sized,14,NA,CAISESTGNYEQYF,TGTGCCATCAGTGAGTCGACCGGTAACTACGAGCAGTACTTC
TRBJ1-2,TRBV30,NA,13,NA,CALTKRGTEGYTF,TGTGCCCTAACCAAACGAGGGACTGAGGGCTACACCTTC
TRBJ1-5,TRBV3-1/TRBV3-2,NA,12,NA,CDLMDRLQPQHF,TGTGATCTAATGGACCGCCTTCAGCCCCAGCATTTT
TRBJ1-2,TRBV4-2,NA,16,NA,CASSQERGSGHYGYTF,TGTGCCAGCAGCCAAGAGAGGGGGTCTGGCCACTATGGCTACACCTTC
TRBJ2-7,TRBV10-3,few,16,TRBD2,CAISRGTSEATYEQYF,TGTGCCATCAGTCGCGGGACTAGCGAGGCTACCTACGAGCAGTACTTC
TRBJ2-7,TRBV9,NA,14,NA,CASSVGTGIYEQYF,TGTGCCAGCAGCGTAGGCACCGGGATCTACGAGCAGTACTTC
TRBJ1-5,TRBV6-1,NA,11,NA,CASSEGGPQHF,TGTGCCAGCAGTGAGGGGGGGCCCCAGCATTTT
TRBJ1-6,TRBV7-2,NA,13,NA,CASSLDGLEPLHF,TGTGCCAGCAGCTTAGATGGTTTAGAACCCCTCCACTTT
TRBJ1-5,TRBV24-1,NA,14,NA,CATMGAGLNQPQHF,TGTGCCACCATGGGAGCAGGGCTCAATCAGCCCCAGCATTTT
TRBJ1-1,TRBV11-2,NA,16,NA,CASSLDLDRPMGEAFF,TGTGCCAGCAGCTTAGACCTGGACCGACCGATGGGTGAAGCTTTCTTT
TRBJ2-6,TRBV19,NA,15,TRBD1,CASSDRVSGANVLTF,TGTGCCAGTAGTGACAGGGTCTCTGGGGCCAACGTCCTGACTTTC
TRBJ1-5,TRBV30,NA,15,NA,CAWSVRGGNDQPQHF,TGTGCCTGGAGTGTCCGAGGGGGAAACGATCAGCCCCAGCATTTT
TRBJ2-3,TRBV5-8,NA,14,NA,CASSFRSSTDTQYF,TGTGCCAGCAGCTTCCGGTCTAGCACAGATACGCAGTATTTT
TRBJ1-4,TRBV19,NA,14,NA,CASSEAGWDEKLFF,TGTGCCAGTAGTGAGGCAGGGTGGGATGAAAAACTGTTTTTT
TRBJ2-1,TRBV27,few,15,TRBD2,CASLSLAGGEDEQFF,TGTGCCAGCTTGAGCCTAGCGGGAGGGGAGGATGAGCAGTTCTTC
TRBJ1-1,TRBV30,NA,12,NA,CAWKTENTEAFF,TGTGCCTGGAAGACAGAGAACACTGAAGCTTTCTTT
TRBJ2-5,TRBV5-4,NA,16,NA,CASSSEAGIEPETQYF,TGTGCCAGCAGCTCTGAGGCGGGAATTGAGCCGGAGACCCAGTACTTC
TRBJ1-6,TRBV2,NA,11,NA,CASSEVSPLHF,TGTGCCAGCAGTGAGGTTTCACCCCTCCACTTT
TRBJ2-7,TRBV6-5,NA,16,TRBD1,CASSYSKGRGLYEQYF,TGTGCCAGCAGTTACTCGAAGGGCAGGGGGCTCTACGAGCAGTACTTC
TRBJ1-5,TRBV6-5,NA,15,TRBD1,CASRPGQGAEQPQHF,TGTGCCAGCAGACCGGGACAGGGGGCAGAACAGCCCCAGCATTTT
TRBJ2-3,TRBV19,NA,15,NA,CASSGGTLSTDTQYF,TGTGCCAGTAGCGGCGGCACCCTTAGCACAGATACGCAGTATTTT
TRBJ2-1,TRBV7-9,NA,14,NA,CASSPDSEVREQFF,TGTGCCAGCAGCCCCGACAGTGAAGTAAGAGAGCAGTTCTTC
TRBJ2-2,TRBV7-9,NA,13,NA,CASSPAGTGELFF,TGTGCCAGCAGCCCCGCGGGCACCGGGGAGCTGTTTTTT
TRBJ2-7,TRBV30,NA,12,NA,CAWGVLSYEQYF,TGTGCCTGGGGGGTCCTCTCCTACGAGCAGTACTTC
TRBJ2-3,TRBV7-2,once,15,TRBD2,CASSLGGTSGDTQYF,TGTGCCAGCAGCTTAGGAGGGACTAGCGGAGATACGCAGTATTTT
TRBJ1-5,TRBV5-6,NA,14,NA,CASSFGRAGQPQHF,TGTGCCAGCAGCTTTGGCAGGGCGGGACAGCCCCAGCATTTT
TRBJ2-5,TRBV2,NA,14,NA,CASSTILGLGAQYF,TGTGCCAGCAGTACAATCTTAGGACTCGGAGCCCAGTACTTC
TRBJ2-2,TRBV7-7,once,15,NA,CASSRETANTGELFF,TGTGCCAGCAGCCGCGAGACTGCGAACACCGGGGAGCTGTTTTTT
TRBJ1-5,TRBV10-3,NA,14,NA,CAIISRQGNQPQHF,TGTGCCATCATTTCCAGACAGGGCAATCAGCCCCAGCATTTT
TRBJ2-3,TRBV7-9,NA,19,NA,CASSPETQQGSVWSDTQYF,TGTGCCAGCAGCCCCGAGACTCAACAGGGTTCAGTATGGTCAGATACGCAGTATTTT
TRBJ1-2,TRBV9,NA,16,NA,CASSVEVGSTYDGYTF,TGTGCCAGCAGCGTAGAAGTAGGATCAACATATGATGGCTACACCTTC
TRBJ2-2,TRBV27,NA,14,NA,CASSRWLDTGELFF,TGTGCCAGCAGTCGGTGGTTAGACACCGGGGAGCTGTTTTTT
TRBJ1-4,TRBV28,NA,16,TRBD1,CASQSLWTGPWEKLFF,TGTGCCAGCCAATCCCTTTGGACAGGCCCTTGGGAAAAACTGTTTTTT
TRBJ2-3,TRBV5-1,NA,12,NA,CASSTGADTQYF,TGCGCCAGCAGCACAGGAGCAGATACGCAGTATTTT
TRBJ2-1,TRBV6-5,NA,13,NA,CASSSPTRGEQFF,TGTGCCAGCAGTTCACCCACTAGGGGTGAGCAGTTCTTC
TRBJ1-6,TRBV10-3,NA,12,NA,CAISMGLSPLHF,TGTGCCATCAGTATGGGCCTTTCACCCCTCCACTTT
TRBJ2-7,TRBV29-1,NA,15,TRBD2,CSVVASGSVWDEQYF,TGCAGCGTTGTGGCTAGCGGGAGCGTCTGGGACGAGCAGTACTTC
TRBJ2-1,TRBV5-4,NA,13,NA,CASSLDSSGEQFF,TGTGCCAGCAGCTTGGACAGTAGTGGTGAGCAGTTCTTC
TRBJ2-5,TRBV5-6,NA,15,TRBD2,CASSHGTSGQETQYF,TGTGCCAGCAGCCACGGGACTAGCGGCCAAGAGACCCAGTACTTC
TRBJ1-4,TRBV27,NA,15,NA,CASSLGRGGAVKLFF,TGTGCCAGCAGTTTGGGTCGGGGGGGCGCGGTTAAACTGTTTTTT
TRBJ2-1,TRBV4-3,NA,13,NA,CASSLAFGNEQFF,TGCGCCAGCAGCCTAGCCTTCGGCAATGAGCAGTTCTTC
TRBJ2-1,TRBV27,NA,13,NA,CASSSYSRYEQFF,TGTGCCAGCAGTTCCTACTCTAGATACGAGCAGTTCTTC
TRBJ1-2,TRBV4-1,NA,15,NA,CPSRPPGLLRYGYTF,TGCCCCAGCCGCCCGCCGGGACTCTTGCGCTATGGCTACACCTTC